This T cell receptor beta chain was captured by sequencing in a study of blood T cell repertoires in COVID-19. For the study at large: The United States, Italy and Spain supplied acute and convalescent COVID-19 samples.

Authors' methods: How many nucleated cells were present was estimated from reference gene primer amplification. Profiled with immunoSEQ multiplex PCR; TCRdb holds only in-frame clones, not every one. V and J calls and clone size come straight from that table; D and trimming were deduced from the DNA. The repertoire holds under 150,000 clones, with about nine tenths as singletons. V dropped 4 bases and J dropped 6 bases, with 18 bases sitting between them. Germline CDR1 is SEHNR and CDR2 is FQNEAQ (reference sequence). This CDR3 region has 16 residues. V and J are TRBV7-9 and TRBJ1-4; maybe TRBD1 (6 bases). This clonotype was sampled from a human donor in a cohort sampled during active COVID-19. Input material: peripheral blood. Here the CDR3 reads CASSSYGAAGDEKLFF. In DNA form, the CDR3 reads TGTGCCAGCAGCTCCTACGGTGCGGCAGGGGATGAAAAACTGTTTTTT.